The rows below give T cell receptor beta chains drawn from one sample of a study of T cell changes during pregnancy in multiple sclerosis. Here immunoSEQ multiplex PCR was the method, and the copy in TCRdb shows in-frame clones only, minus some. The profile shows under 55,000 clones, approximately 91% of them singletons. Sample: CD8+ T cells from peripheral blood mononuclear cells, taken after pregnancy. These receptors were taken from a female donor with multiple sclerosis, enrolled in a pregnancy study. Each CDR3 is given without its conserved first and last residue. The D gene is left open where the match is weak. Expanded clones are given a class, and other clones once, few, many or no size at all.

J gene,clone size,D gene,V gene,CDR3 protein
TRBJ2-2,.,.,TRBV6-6,AFVGDTGELF
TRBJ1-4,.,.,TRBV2,ASSEGGMVGGEKLF
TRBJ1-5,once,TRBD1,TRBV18,ASSPGTGGSQPQH
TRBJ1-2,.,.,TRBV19,ASSTYSGRANYGYT
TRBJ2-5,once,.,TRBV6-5,ASSQSRTRETQY
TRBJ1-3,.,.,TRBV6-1,ASSPTRGPGNTIY
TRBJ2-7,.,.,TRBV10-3,AIRGDDYEQY
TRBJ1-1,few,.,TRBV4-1,ASSQDRRTEAF
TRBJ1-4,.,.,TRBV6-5,ASSYAGRVGEKLF
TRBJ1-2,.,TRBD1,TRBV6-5,ASSSAGGLDGYT
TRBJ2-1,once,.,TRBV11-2,ASSLEADNEQF
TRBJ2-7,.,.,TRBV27,ASSLAGNYEQY
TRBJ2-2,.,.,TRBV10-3,AIPMRTGELF
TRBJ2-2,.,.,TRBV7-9,ASSTGELF
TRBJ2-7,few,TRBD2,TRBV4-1,ASSTLAGAYEQY
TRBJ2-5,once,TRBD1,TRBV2,ASSADRGRGETQY
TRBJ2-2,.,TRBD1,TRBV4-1,ASSPDRGARTGELF
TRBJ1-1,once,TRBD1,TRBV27,ASSLGTGNTEAF
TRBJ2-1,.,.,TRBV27,ASSFPGYNNEQF
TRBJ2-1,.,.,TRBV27,ASISLAYNEQF
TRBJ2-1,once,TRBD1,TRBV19,ASSDPGQGLVGEQF